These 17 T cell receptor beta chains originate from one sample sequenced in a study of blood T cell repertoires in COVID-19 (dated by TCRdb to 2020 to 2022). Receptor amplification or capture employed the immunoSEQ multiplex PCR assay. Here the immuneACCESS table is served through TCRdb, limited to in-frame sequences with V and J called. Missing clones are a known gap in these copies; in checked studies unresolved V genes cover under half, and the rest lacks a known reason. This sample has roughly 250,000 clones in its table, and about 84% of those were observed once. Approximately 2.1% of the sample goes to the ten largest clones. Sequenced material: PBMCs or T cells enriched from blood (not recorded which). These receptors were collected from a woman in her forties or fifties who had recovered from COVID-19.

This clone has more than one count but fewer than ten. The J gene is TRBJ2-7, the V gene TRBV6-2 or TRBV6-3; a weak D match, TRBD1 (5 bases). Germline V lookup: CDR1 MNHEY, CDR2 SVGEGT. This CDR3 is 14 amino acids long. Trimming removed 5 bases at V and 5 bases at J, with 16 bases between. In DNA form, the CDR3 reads TGTGCCAGCAGTGCCACAGGTAACGTCGACGAGCAGTACTTC. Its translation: CASSATGNVDEQYF.

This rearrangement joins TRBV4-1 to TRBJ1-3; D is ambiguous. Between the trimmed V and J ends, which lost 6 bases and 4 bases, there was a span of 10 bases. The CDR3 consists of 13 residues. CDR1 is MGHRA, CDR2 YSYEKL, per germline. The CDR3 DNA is TGCGCCAGCAGACCACTTGCCGGAAACACCATATATTTT. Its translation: CASRPLAGNTIYF.

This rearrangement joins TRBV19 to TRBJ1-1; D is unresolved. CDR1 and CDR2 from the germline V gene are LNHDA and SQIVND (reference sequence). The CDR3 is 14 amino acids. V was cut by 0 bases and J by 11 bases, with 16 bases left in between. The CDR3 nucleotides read TGTGCCAGTAGTATAGATTGGTCCGGGGTAGATGCTTTCTTT. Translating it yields CASSIDWSGVDAFF.

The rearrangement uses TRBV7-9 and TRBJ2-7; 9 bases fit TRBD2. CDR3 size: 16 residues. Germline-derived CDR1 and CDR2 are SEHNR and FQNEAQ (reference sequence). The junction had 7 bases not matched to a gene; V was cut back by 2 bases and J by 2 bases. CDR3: CASSLPQREVTYEQYF. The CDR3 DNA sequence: TGTGCCAGCAGCTTACCGCAGCGGGAGGTGACCTACGAGCAGTACTTC.

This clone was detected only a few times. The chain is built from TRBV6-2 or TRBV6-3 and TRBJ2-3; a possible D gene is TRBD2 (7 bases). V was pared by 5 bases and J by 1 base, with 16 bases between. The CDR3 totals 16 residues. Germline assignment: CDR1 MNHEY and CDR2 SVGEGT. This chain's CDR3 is CASSAGAGLGTDTQYF. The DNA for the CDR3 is TGTGCCAGCAGTGCGGGGGCGGGGCTAGGCACAGATACGCAGTATTTT.

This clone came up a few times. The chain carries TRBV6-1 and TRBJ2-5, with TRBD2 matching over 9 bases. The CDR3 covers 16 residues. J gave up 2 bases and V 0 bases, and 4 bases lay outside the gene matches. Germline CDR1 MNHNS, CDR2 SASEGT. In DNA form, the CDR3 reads TGTGCCAGCAGTGAAGCTTGGCGGGGGGGACAAGAGACCCAGTACTTC. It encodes CASSEAWRGGQETQYF.

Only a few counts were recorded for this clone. The CDR3 spells CASSVAATGGNTIYF. CDR3 DNA sequence: TGTGCCAGCAGCGTAGCTGCGACAGGAGGAAACACCATATATTTT. This chain connects TRBV9 to TRBJ1-3; D is perhaps TRBD1 (6 bases). This CDR3 region has 15 residues. Trimming removed 0 bases at V and 4 bases at J, with 11 bases between. CDR1 SGDLS and CDR2 YYNGEE come from the germline V gene.

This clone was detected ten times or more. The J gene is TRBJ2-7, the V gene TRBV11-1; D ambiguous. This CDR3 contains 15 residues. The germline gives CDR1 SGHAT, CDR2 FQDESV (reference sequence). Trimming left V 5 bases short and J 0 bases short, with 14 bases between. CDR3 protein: CASSPVYPSSYEQYF. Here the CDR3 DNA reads TGTGCCAGCAGCCCCGTTTACCCGAGCTCCTACGAGCAGTACTTC. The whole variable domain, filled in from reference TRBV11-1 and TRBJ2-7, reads EAEVAQSPRYKITEKSQAVAFWCDPISGHATLYWYRQILGQGPELLVQFQDESVVDDSQLPKDRFSAERLKGVDSTLKIQPAELGDSAMYLCASSPVYPSSYEQYFGPGTRLTVT.

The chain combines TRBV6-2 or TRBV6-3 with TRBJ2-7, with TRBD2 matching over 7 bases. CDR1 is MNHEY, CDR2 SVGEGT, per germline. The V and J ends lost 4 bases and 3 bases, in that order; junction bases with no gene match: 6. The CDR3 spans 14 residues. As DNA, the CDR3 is TGTGCCAGCAGTTCAGCGGGGAGCCTCTACGAGCAGTACTTC. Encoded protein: CASSSAGSLYEQYF.

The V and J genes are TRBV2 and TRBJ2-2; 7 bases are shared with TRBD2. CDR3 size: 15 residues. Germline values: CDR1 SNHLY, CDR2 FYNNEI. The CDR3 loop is CATCETGGAGGELFF. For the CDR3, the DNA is TGTGCAACTTGCGAGACGGGGGGAGCGGGCGGGGAGCTGTTTTTT. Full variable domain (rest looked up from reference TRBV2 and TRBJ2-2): EPEVTQTPSHQVTQMGQEVILRCVPISNHLYFYWYRQILGQKVEFLVSFYNNEISEKSEIFDDQFSVERPDGSNFTLKIRSTKLEDSAMYFCATCETGGAGGELFFGEGSRLTVL.

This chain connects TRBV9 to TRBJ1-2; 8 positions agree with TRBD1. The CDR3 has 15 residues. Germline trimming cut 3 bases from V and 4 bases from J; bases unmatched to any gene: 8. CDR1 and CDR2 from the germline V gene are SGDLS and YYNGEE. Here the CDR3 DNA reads TGTGCCAGCAGCGAGTTCGACAGGGGAATCTATGGCTACACCTTC. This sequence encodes CASSEFDRGIYGYTF.

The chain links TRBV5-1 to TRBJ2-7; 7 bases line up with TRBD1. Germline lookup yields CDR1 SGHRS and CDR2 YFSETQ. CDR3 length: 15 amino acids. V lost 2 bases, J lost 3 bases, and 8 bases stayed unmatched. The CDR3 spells CASSFDRVEVYEQYF. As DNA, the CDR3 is TGCGCCAGCAGCTTCGACAGGGTTGAGGTCTACGAGCAGTACTTC.

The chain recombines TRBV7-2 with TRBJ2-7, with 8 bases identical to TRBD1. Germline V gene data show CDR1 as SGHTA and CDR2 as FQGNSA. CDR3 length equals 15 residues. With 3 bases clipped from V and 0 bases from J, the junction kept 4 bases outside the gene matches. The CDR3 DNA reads TGTGCCAGCAGCTTCAGACAGGGGCCCTCCTACGAGCAGTACTTC. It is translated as CASSFRQGPSYEQYF.

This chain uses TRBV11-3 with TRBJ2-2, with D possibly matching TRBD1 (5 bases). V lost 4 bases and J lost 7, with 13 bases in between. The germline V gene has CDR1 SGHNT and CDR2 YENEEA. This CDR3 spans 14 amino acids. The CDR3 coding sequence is TGTGCCAGCAGCTCAGGGCCCTTCGTCGGGGAGCTGTTTTTT. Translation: CASSSGPFVGELFF.

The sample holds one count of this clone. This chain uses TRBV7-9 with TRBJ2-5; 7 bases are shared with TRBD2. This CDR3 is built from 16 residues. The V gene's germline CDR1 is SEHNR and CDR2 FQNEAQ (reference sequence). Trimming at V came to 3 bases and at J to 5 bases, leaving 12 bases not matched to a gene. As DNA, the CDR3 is TGTGCCAGCAGCTTTGGCGGGAGTGGGATGGGGGAGACCCAGTACTTC. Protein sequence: CASSFGGSGMGETQYF.

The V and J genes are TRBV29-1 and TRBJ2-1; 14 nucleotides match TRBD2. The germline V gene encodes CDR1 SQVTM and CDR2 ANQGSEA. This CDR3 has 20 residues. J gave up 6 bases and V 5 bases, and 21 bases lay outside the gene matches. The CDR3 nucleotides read TGCAGCGTTATACTCGGTTTGGGGACTAGCGGGAGTAGGTTCAGCAATGAGCAGTTCTTC. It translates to CSVILGLGTSGSRFSNEQFF.

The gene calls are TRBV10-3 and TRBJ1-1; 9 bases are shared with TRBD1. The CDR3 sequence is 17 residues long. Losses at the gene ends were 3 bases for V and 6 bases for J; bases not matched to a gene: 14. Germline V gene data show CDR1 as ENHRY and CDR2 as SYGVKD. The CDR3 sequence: CAISDMGTGKGSAEAFF. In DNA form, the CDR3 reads TGTGCCATCAGTGATATGGGGACAGGGAAGGGGAGCGCTGAAGCTTTCTTT.